This T cell receptor beta chain is from a study of T cell responses to AZD1222 COVID-19 vaccine (dated by TCRdb to about 2021). Notes on the research overall: TCR sequencing covered fewer than 250 trial participants: 207 given two doses of AZD1222 and around 25 given two doses of MenACWY control vaccine. Enrollment into the trials was organized by age into subgroups of 18-55, 56-69 and 70-plus years, and those subgroups contained approximately 150, 30 and 60 TCR-sequenced participants, respectively. Summary of the overall study and its limitations: Conclusions about previously exposed vaccinees were limited because only six AZD1222 recipients were SARS-CoV-2 seropositive at baseline. In the small 56-69-year group, the increase in depth fell short of significance, most likely because of low power. CD4 TCRs associated with the vaccine covered the entire spike protein, and the dominant responses were in regions 160-218 and 743-854. Participants were mostly white British, with more females than males. The authors suggested clonal diversity may have been underestimated. Nearly half of unique spike-specific TCRs reportedly recognized epitopes outside regions mutated in the B.1.351 and B.1.1.7 variants. Because no samples from the day 14 peak response were available, repertoires could be characterized only after the peak T cell response. After two AZD1222 doses, both the breadth and the depth of spike-specific TCRs were significantly higher than at day 0 and than in MenACWY recipients.

The CDR3 regions of human TCRbeta chains were subjected to immunosequencing. For the original study's pipeline: Repertoire TCRs were checked for matches against a reference library of SARS-CoV-2-specific TCRs that had been generated using the MIRA antigen-specificity platform. Breadth was defined as the fraction of unique TCRs that were SARS-CoV-2-associated. Depth was defined as the fraction of total T cells that were SARS-CoV-2-associated. Using the MIRA data, each spike-specific TCR was mapped to the spike region that the TCR reacts to and placed in a CD4 or CD8 class. Log10-transformed breadth and depth values were compared by one-way ANOVA with Sidak's multiple comparisons tests. The immuneACCESS repertoire file appears here via TCRdb, limited to in-frame rearrangements. These files lack a portion of the clones; in checked studies, under half of the deficit traces to unresolved V genes, and the cause of the others is not known. V, J and clone size are those of that table, while D and trimming were read from the DNA. Present in this sample are more than 95,000 clones, around 86% of which were seen just once. The ten largest clonotypes hold 2.5% to 4% of the sample.

The label giving this sample's time point can be read as: about 28 days (+/-7) after the second vaccine dose. According to the study, the label for this sample's treatment or condition signals: meningococcal conjugate vaccine given as trial control. Vaccinee samples were obtained from the UK trials COV001 and COV002, which included a single-blind randomized controlled phase 2/3 trial of AZD1222 (ChAdOx1 nCoV-19) in healthy adults. For TCRbeta chain sequencing, PBMC samples were collected from trial participants at day 0 and at day 28 after the second dose. Of note for this clone: Its specific antigen is unknown. No base quality values were provided; no much bigger clone lies one nucleotide off.

From cysteine to phenylalanine, the CDR3 is 17 amino acids long. Just the 51-base CDR3 DNA is kept, in frame starting at base 1. The sequence joins TRBV21-1 to TRBJ2-7; TRBD2, the table's D call, was not compared with the DNA. TRBV21-1 is termed a pseudogene. The receptor was derived from an adult who received the MenACWY meningococcal vaccine as a control. The material was peripheral blood, obtained 28 days after the second dose of the MenACWY control vaccine. The CDR3 here reads CASSKRGTSGESYEQYF. The DNA reads as follows: TGTGCCAGCAGCAAACGAGGGACTAGCGGGGAGTCCTACGAGCAGTACTTC.